A selection of T cell receptor beta chains follows, all from one sample in a study of T cells expressing NK-cell markers. TCRdb reanalyzed the 5' RACE reads, giving one entry per CDR3 protein sequence and no DNA. The sample totals 150,000 or so distinct CDR3 sequences. Sequencing was carried out using blood T cells: a sorted CD56 or NKG2C T cell subset, CD4+ or CD8+ T cells, or bulk PBMC T cells (not recorded which). The receptors were sampled from a woman between 45 and 65 years old in good health. The CDR3 runs from the conserved cysteine through the conserved F or W.

V	J	CDR3
TRBV14	TRBJ1-1	CASSSWGAGGTEAFF
TRBV27	TRBJ1-4	CASASRVGATNEKLFF
TRBV10-2	TRBJ2-1	CASSVGLAGAAEQFF
TRBV30	TRBJ2-2	CAWSETTGELFF
TRBV4-2	TRBJ2-2	CASRLTPAGELGELFF
TRBV4-1	TRBJ2-7	CASSSRAGVTYEQYF
TRBV7-6	TRBJ2-1	CASSDQTSGRANEQFF
TRBV12-3/TRBV12-4	TRBJ2-1	CASSPTAGNSYNEQFF
TRBV11-2	TRBJ2-5	CASSSTGVKETQYF
TRBV27	TRBJ2-1	CATRGRGHNEQFF
TRBV19	TRBJ2-3	CASSITSGRGDTQYF
TRBV27	TRBJ1-1	CASSMGQNTEAFF
TRBV27	TRBJ2-1	CASSLLNTDSSSYNEQFF
TRBV27	TRBJ2-7	CASSGPGNEQYF
TRBV2	TRBJ2-1	CASSLSGHPYNEQFF
TRBV4-1	TRBJ2-7	CASSSLSAGGVYEQYF
TRBV15	TRBJ2-3	CATSTKDSGLAGVTDTQYF
TRBV5-1	TRBJ2-7	CASSSGTNAYEQYF
TRBV11-2	TRBJ2-4	CASSLDQFRGNIQYF
TRBV7-8	TRBJ1-4	CASSFWGAENEKLFF
TRBV4-1	TRBJ1-1	CASSLGGTWAFF
TRBV5-6	TRBJ2-3	CASSTGTSGYPTTDTQYF
TRBV14	TRBJ2-1	CASSPWGRQFYNEQFF
TRBV10-3	TRBJ2-1	CAIRDLDFSYNEQFF
TRBV29-1	TRBJ2-7	CSVKGPRNEQYF
TRBV10-2	TRBJ1-1	CASSRGRATEAFF
TRBV6-1	TRBJ1-1	CAILTTGLPEAFF
TRBV9	TRBJ2-1	CASSVVQAGFFGEQFF
TRBV6-6	TRBJ2-3	CASSSLAASTDTQYF
TRBV12-3/TRBV12-4	TRBJ2-5	CASSLGRLETQYF
TRBV12-3/TRBV12-4	TRBJ1-1	CASTPGSADEAFF
TRBV29-1	TRBJ2-5	CSVEEGPSGRAVYF
TRBV30	TRBJ2-7	CAWSEGQGVNEQYF